This T cell receptor beta chain was sequenced in a study of graft-versus-host responses after intestinal transplantation. The wider study: Among the recipients, transplants were multivisceral, liver-intestinal, or isolated intestinal. Study findings and constraints: Patients with graft-donor T cell macrochimerism had high graft-versus-host to host-versus-graft clonal ratios in allografts. Early after transplant, HvG declines were associated with peak levels of circulating GvH clones. GvH clones were identified in recipient marrow, with some first appearing in ileum or blood.

V lost 7 bases and J lost 7; bases outside the gene matches: 23. CDR3 length equals 18 residues. CDR1 and CDR2 (germline): MDHEN, SYDVKM. This clone was seen only once. Antigen unknown. TCRdb keeps only in-frame clones here, not all; method: immunoSEQ multiplex PCR. Of 90,000 to 150,000 clones detected, over 85% appear once; the ten largest clones hold roughly 0.11%. The receptor's source is a human donor who received an intestinal transplant. The sample consisted of unstimulated CD4+ T cells sorted from spleen or lymph node cells, taken before intestinal transplant. The chain employs TRBV28 and TRBJ1-2; 8 bases line up with TRBD1. The DNA of the CDR3 is TGTGCCAGCAATCTTTACGCGGGACAGGCTGGACTAGTAGGTGGCTACACCTTC. It translates to CASNLYAGQAGLVGGYTF.